The text below deals with one T cell receptor beta chain. The antigen is unknown. This specimen comes from a study of shared clonotypes between healthy human individuals. Germline trimming cut 4 bases from V and 6 bases from J; bases unmatched to any gene: 13. This CDR3 is 16 amino acids long. Germline V gene sequence: CDR1 MGHDK, CDR2 SYGVNS. Each cell subset's genomic DNA was divided evenly among several immunoSEQ plates. Measured with immunoSEQ multiplex PCR; TCRdb has only the in-frame clones, and not every one. The sample records 2 million or so clones, just under 95% being singletons. CD45RO-negative CD8 cells positively selected for CCR7 made up the naive population, which excluded terminally differentiated effector memory CD45RA+ cells. Findings of the study overall: Naive subsets usually exceeded memory subsets in estimated richness. The sampled material consisted only of blood, and tissue repertoires are likely to differ. A small donor pool kept down the genetic and exposure-history diversity that was represented.

The TCR originated in a man aged 18-30 years in good health. The sample was naive CD8+ T cells sorted from blood. The rearrangement links TRBV25-1 to TRBJ1-2; the match to TRBD1 covers 8 bases. The CDR3 is CASSALTLGQGHGYTF. As DNA, the CDR3 is TGTGCCAGCAGTGCCCTTACCCTTGGACAGGGCCATGGCTACACCTTC.